This T cell receptor beta chain was retrieved from a study of a mutant IDH1 vaccine in newly diagnosed glioma. On the study more broadly: Patients were given eight vaccinations, scheduled in weeks 1, 3, 5, 7, 11, 15, 19 and 23. Following radiotherapy alone, or alongside temozolomide cycles, vaccination was started after an interval of 4-6 weeks.

Using immunoSEQ multiplex PCR, the repertoire was profiled, and TCRdb retains in-frame clones only, with some absent. In the table there are about 130,000 clones, about four fifths of which are singletons. This CDR3 is built from 16 residues. Germline V gene lookup returns CDR1 SNHLY and CDR2 FYNNEI. After removal of 4 bases from V and 3 bases from J, the junction contained 9 bases not matched to a gene. As to this clone: What it binds is unknown.

As to time point: week 11, during vaccination. In the vaccine, a single dose held 300 ug of the mutant IDH1 20-mer peptide, along with topical imiquimod. In every donor, the tumor was a new WHO grade 3 or 4 IDH1-mutant, ATRX-lost astrocytoma. The chain links TRBV2 to TRBJ2-1; 7 bases are shared with TRBD1. The source of this sequence is a man aged 40-55 years with glioma. This specimen consisted of PBMCs, obtained from a glioma patient whose treatment included an IDH1 peptide vaccine. The CDR3 sequence: CASSVQRDSYYNEQFF. CDR3 DNA: TGTGCCAGCAGTGTACAACGGGACAGTTACTACAATGAGCAGTTCTTC.